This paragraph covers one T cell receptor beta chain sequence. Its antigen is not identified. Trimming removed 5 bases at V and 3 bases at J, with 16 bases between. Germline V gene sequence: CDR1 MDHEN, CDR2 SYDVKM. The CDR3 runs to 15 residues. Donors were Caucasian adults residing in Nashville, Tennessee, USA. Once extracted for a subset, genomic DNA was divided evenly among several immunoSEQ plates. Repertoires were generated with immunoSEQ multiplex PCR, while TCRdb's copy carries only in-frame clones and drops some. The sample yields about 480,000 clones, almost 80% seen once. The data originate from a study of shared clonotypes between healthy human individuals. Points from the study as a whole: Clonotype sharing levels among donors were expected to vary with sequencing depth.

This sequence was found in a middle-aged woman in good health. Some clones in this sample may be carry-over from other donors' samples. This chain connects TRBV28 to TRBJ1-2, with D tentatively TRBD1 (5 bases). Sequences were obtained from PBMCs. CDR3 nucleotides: TGTGCCAGCAGTATGTTCCCAGGGCGCGACTATGGCTACACCTTC. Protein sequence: CASSMFPGRDYGYTF.